This is a list of T cell receptor beta chains from one sample in a study of cytomegalovirus exposure and HLA in healthy donors. The data were produced by immunoSEQ multiplex PCR, yet TCRdb's version contains in-frame clones alone and is incomplete. The sample includes some 130,000 clones, 65% to 90% seen only once; the top ten take about 0.7%. Material for sequencing was PBMCs. The source of these receptors is a man younger than 30 in good health and CMV-seronegative. CDR3s leave out the opening cysteine and the closing phenylalanine or tryptophan. Only some rows state a clone size, as once, few, many or a class for expanded clones.

j_call: TRBJ2-1; clone_size: NA; v_call: TRBV4-2; cdr3_aa: ASSPQGGHEQF
j_call: TRBJ1-6; clone_size: NA; v_call: TRBV19; cdr3_aa: ASSWSGAYNSPLH
j_call: TRBJ1-3; clone_size: NA; v_call: TRBV15; cdr3_aa: ATGGDVRVPRNTIY
j_call: TRBJ1-1; clone_size: NA; v_call: TRBV9; cdr3_aa: ASSVVQWAGNTEAF
j_call: TRBJ1-2; clone_size: NA; v_call: TRBV29-1; cdr3_aa: SVEAGQGVRGYT
j_call: TRBJ2-5; clone_size: NA; v_call: TRBV7-9; cdr3_aa: ASSDEAPPRQETQY
j_call: TRBJ1-1; clone_size: few; v_call: TRBV7-9; cdr3_aa: ASSTTTGVNTEAF
j_call: TRBJ1-2; clone_size: NA; v_call: TRBV14; cdr3_aa: ASSQVGQGRNYGYT
j_call: TRBJ2-7; clone_size: once; v_call: TRBV4-3; cdr3_aa: ASSQGGEAYEQY
j_call: TRBJ1-6; clone_size: NA; v_call: TRBV6-4; cdr3_aa: ASSGDRANSPLH
j_call: TRBJ1-2; clone_size: NA; v_call: TRBV28; cdr3_aa: ASITSGTGVVG
j_call: TRBJ2-5; clone_size: NA; v_call: TRBV7-9; cdr3_aa: ASSLEAAETQY
j_call: TRBJ1-2; clone_size: NA; v_call: TRBV10-1; cdr3_aa: VRGFGATINYGYT
j_call: TRBJ1-6; clone_size: NA; v_call: TRBV19; cdr3_aa: ASSIGTANSPLH
j_call: TRBJ2-1; clone_size: NA; v_call: TRBV7-2; cdr3_aa: ASSYGGHSYNEQF
j_call: TRBJ2-6; clone_size: NA; v_call: TRBV30; cdr3_aa: AWSVRQGTGANVLT
j_call: TRBJ1-1; clone_size: NA; v_call: TRBV5-4; cdr3_aa: ASSLGQGAVRGETF
j_call: TRBJ2-7; clone_size: NA; v_call: TRBV6-1; cdr3_aa: ASSEYTSGGLYEQY
j_call: TRBJ1-5; clone_size: few; v_call: TRBV2; cdr3_aa: ASSESLLAGKVGNQPQH
j_call: TRBJ1-4; clone_size: few; v_call: TRBV6-1; cdr3_aa: ASSPEIGHEKLF
j_call: TRBJ1-4; clone_size: NA; v_call: TRBV2; cdr3_aa: ASTPGRANEKLF
j_call: TRBJ1-3; clone_size: NA; v_call: TRBV5-4; cdr3_aa: ASSLDAGGTGNTIY